Listed below are T cell receptor beta chains from one sample, sequenced in a study of blood T cell repertoires in COVID-19. Sequenced by immunoSEQ multiplex PCR; TCRdb stores in-frame clones only, minus some. The table lists 110,000 or so clones, 75% to 90% of them singletons, with roughly 4.4% in the top ten. Sample: peripheral blood. The receptors shown here come from a woman in her fifties or sixties with acute or convalescent COVID-19. The CDR3 runs from the conserved cysteine through the conserved F or W. A D gene is named only where the DNA matches it firmly. The listing skips clone size in some rows; elsewhere it reads once, few, many or a size class.

V gene: TRBV7-9
D gene: -
clone size: -
J gene: TRBJ2-1
CDR3 protein: CASSARLNNEQFF
CDR3 DNA: TGTGCCAGCAGCGCTCGACTCAACAATGAGCAGTTCTTC

V gene: TRBV30
D gene: -
clone size: -
J gene: TRBJ1-6
CDR3 protein: CAWSSPGNSPLHF
CDR3 DNA: TGTGCCTGGAGTAGCCCCGGGAATTCACCCCTCCACTTT

V gene: TRBV19
D gene: -
clone size: -
J gene: TRBJ2-6
CDR3 protein: CASSPSDRANVLTF
CDR3 DNA: TGTGCCAGTAGTCCCTCGGACAGGGCCAACGTCCTGACTTTC

V gene: TRBV9
D gene: TRBD2
clone size: -
J gene: TRBJ2-3
CDR3 protein: CASSVGSGRAWNTQYF
CDR3 DNA: TGTGCCAGCAGCGTAGGATCGGGGAGGGCCTGGAATACGCAGTATTTT

V gene: TRBV28
D gene: TRBD1
clone size: -
J gene: TRBJ2-1
CDR3 protein: CASSGPGQGLINLVNEQFF
CDR3 DNA: TGTGCCAGCAGTGGACCGGGACAGGGATTAATTAATCTGGTCAATGAGCAGTTCTTC

V gene: TRBV3-1/TRBV3-2
D gene: TRBD2
clone size: -
J gene: TRBJ2-3
CDR3 protein: CASSRTSGSGTDTQYF
CDR3 DNA: TGTGCCAGCTCCCGGACTAGCGGGAGCGGGACAGATACGCAGTATTTT

V gene: TRBV5-6
D gene: -
clone size: -
J gene: TRBJ1-1
CDR3 protein: CASSLDLGDTEAFF
CDR3 DNA: TGTGCCAGCAGCTTGGATCTAGGGGACACTGAAGCTTTCTTT

V gene: TRBV7-6
D gene: -
clone size: -
J gene: TRBJ1-4
CDR3 protein: CASSSARGTNEKLFF
CDR3 DNA: TGTGCCAGCAGTTCGGCCAGGGGTACTAATGAAAAACTGTTTTTT

V gene: TRBV6-5
D gene: -
clone size: -
J gene: TRBJ1-2
CDR3 protein: CASSYGGRYSYGYTF
CDR3 DNA: TGTGCCAGCAGTTATGGGGGCCGTTATTCCTATGGCTACACCTTC

V gene: TRBV28
D gene: -
clone size: -
J gene: TRBJ1-4
CDR3 protein: CASSGGVAEKLFF
CDR3 DNA: TGTGCCAGCAGTGGGGGCGTAGCGGAAAAACTGTTTTTT

V gene: TRBV4-3
D gene: TRBD1
clone size: -
J gene: TRBJ2-7
CDR3 protein: CASSPGTGRWAEQYF
CDR3 DNA: TGCGCCAGCAGCCCCGGGACAGGGAGATGGGCCGAGCAGTACTTC

V gene: TRBV5-4
D gene: -
clone size: -
J gene: TRBJ1-1
CDR3 protein: CASSLVGGPDTEAFF
CDR3 DNA: TGTGCCAGCAGCTTGGTGGGGGGGCCAGACACTGAAGCTTTCTTT

V gene: TRBV6-5
D gene: -
clone size: once
J gene: TRBJ2-7
CDR3 protein: CASSPTLRTPEQYF
CDR3 DNA: TGTGCCAGCAGTCCAACCTTAAGGACTCCCGAGCAGTACTTC

V gene: TRBV30
D gene: -
clone size: -
J gene: TRBJ1-2
CDR3 protein: CAWSDRVGYTF
CDR3 DNA: TGTGCCTGGAGTGATCGGGTTGGCTACACCTTC

V gene: TRBV30
D gene: -
clone size: -
J gene: TRBJ1-5
CDR3 protein: CAWSVIREGNQPQHF
CDR3 DNA: TGTGCCTGGAGTGTTATCAGGGAGGGCAATCAGCCCCAGCATTTT

V gene: TRBV4-2
D gene: -
clone size: -
J gene: TRBJ2-7
CDR3 protein: CASSQDRHYSYEQYF
CDR3 DNA: TGTGCCAGCAGCCAAGATCGTCACTACTCCTACGAGCAGTACTTC

V gene: TRBV20-1
D gene: TRBD1
clone size: once
J gene: TRBJ1-4
CDR3 protein: CSASRAGTGGLLGGELFF
CDR3 DNA: TGCAGTGCTAGTCGCGCCGGGACAGGGGGCCTACTGGGAGGGGAACTGTTTTTT

V gene: TRBV28
D gene: TRBD1
clone size: few
J gene: TRBJ1-1
CDR3 protein: CASSLSIWDRGTEAFF
CDR3 DNA: TGTGCCAGCAGTTTGAGTATCTGGGACAGAGGCACTGAAGCTTTCTTT

V gene: TRBV4-1
D gene: -
clone size: -
J gene: TRBJ1-2
CDR3 protein: CASSQEAARAGGYTF
CDR3 DNA: TGCGCCAGCAGCCAAGAGGCGGCGAGGGCAGGTGGCTACACCTTC

V gene: TRBV11-2
D gene: -
clone size: -
J gene: TRBJ1-1
CDR3 protein: CASRISQGTNTEAFF
CDR3 DNA: TGTGCCAGCAGGATATCTCAGGGGACCAACACTGAAGCTTTCTTT

V gene: TRBV4-1
D gene: -
clone size: -
J gene: TRBJ1-1
CDR3 protein: CASSQGSTEAFF
CDR3 DNA: TGCGCCAGCTCGCAGGGTTCCACTGAAGCTTTCTTT

V gene: TRBV20-1
D gene: -
clone size: once
J gene: TRBJ1-2
CDR3 protein: CSASGQGGSGYTF
CDR3 DNA: TGCAGTGCTAGTGGGCAGGGCGGGAGTGGCTACACCTTC

V gene: TRBV2
D gene: -
clone size: -
J gene: TRBJ1-2
CDR3 protein: CASSEANPYGYTF
CDR3 DNA: TGTGCCAGCAGTGAGGCCAACCCCTATGGCTACACCTTC

V gene: TRBV30
D gene: -
clone size: once
J gene: TRBJ1-5
CDR3 protein: CAWSVFKPLGSNQPQHF
CDR3 DNA: TGTGCCTGGAGTGTATTCAAACCCCTCGGTAGCAATCAGCCCCAGCATTTT

V gene: TRBV7-9
D gene: -
clone size: once
J gene: TRBJ1-2
CDR3 protein: CASSLGAGAPYGYTF
CDR3 DNA: TGTGCCAGCAGCTTAGGGGCAGGGGCTCCCTATGGCTACACCTTC

V gene: TRBV4-3
D gene: -
clone size: -
J gene: TRBJ1-2
CDR3 protein: CASSQDNRVANYGYTF
CDR3 DNA: TGCGCCAGCAGCCAAGATAACAGGGTAGCTAACTATGGCTACACCTTC

V gene: TRBV19
D gene: -
clone size: -
J gene: TRBJ1-1
CDR3 protein: CASSTHGQGFTEAFF
CDR3 DNA: TGTGCCAGTAGTACCCACGGGCAGGGGTTCACTGAAGCTTTCTTT

V gene: TRBV4-1
D gene: -
clone size: -
J gene: TRBJ1-6
CDR3 protein: CASSQEAENSPLHF
CDR3 DNA: TGCGCCAGCAGCCAAGAGGCGGAGAATTCACCCCTCCACTTT

V gene: TRBV7-9
D gene: TRBD1
clone size: -
J gene: TRBJ1-2
CDR3 protein: CASSLARDSGFYGYTF
CDR3 DNA: TGTGCCAGCAGCTTAGCGAGGGACAGCGGATTCTATGGCTACACCTTC

V gene: TRBV7-3
D gene: -
clone size: -
J gene: TRBJ2-6
CDR3 protein: CTSSSRQRVSGANVLTF
CDR3 DNA: TGTACCAGCAGCTCTCGACAACGAGTCTCTGGGGCCAACGTCCTGACTTTC

V gene: TRBV27
D gene: TRBD1
clone size: -
J gene: TRBJ1-5
CDR3 protein: CASSPEDRGRQPQHF
CDR3 DNA: TGTGCCAGCAGCCCCGAGGACAGGGGGAGACAGCCCCAGCATTTT

V gene: TRBV6-6
D gene: -
clone size: -
J gene: TRBJ2-5
CDR3 protein: CASSYSSGSEETQYF
CDR3 DNA: TGTGCCAGCAGTTACTCGAGCGGGTCAGAAGAGACCCAGTACTTC

V gene: TRBV5-1
D gene: TRBD2
clone size: -
J gene: TRBJ2-7
CDR3 protein: CASHLDPSGDYEQYF
CDR3 DNA: TGCGCCAGCCATTTGGACCCTAGCGGGGACTACGAGCAGTACTTC

V gene: TRBV5-1
D gene: -
clone size: -
J gene: TRBJ1-5
CDR3 protein: CASRGRNQPQHF
CDR3 DNA: TGCGCCAGCAGAGGGAGAAATCAGCCCCAGCATTTT

V gene: TRBV4-1
D gene: TRBD2
clone size: -
J gene: TRBJ2-3
CDR3 protein: CASSRDYPPPDLDTQYF
CDR3 DNA: TGCGCCAGCAGCCGGGACTATCCGCCGCCCGACCTAGATACGCAGTATTTT

V gene: TRBV27
D gene: -
clone size: -
J gene: TRBJ2-7
CDR3 protein: CASSPRSIAYEQYF
CDR3 DNA: TGTGCCAGCAGTCCTCGGTCCATTGCCTACGAGCAGTACTTC

V gene: TRBV6-2/TRBV6-3
D gene: -
clone size: -
J gene: TRBJ2-1
CDR3 protein: CASSYPSGLYNEQFF
CDR3 DNA: TGTGCCAGCAGTTACCCCAGCGGGCTATACAATGAGCAGTTCTTC

V gene: TRBV6-4
D gene: -
clone size: -
J gene: TRBJ2-2
CDR3 protein: CASSDRGGTGELFF
CDR3 DNA: TGTGCCAGCAGTGACAGGGGAGGCACCGGGGAGCTGTTTTTT

V gene: TRBV9
D gene: -
clone size: -
J gene: TRBJ2-2
CDR3 protein: CASSPGLYDNVGELFF
CDR3 DNA: TGTGCCAGCAGCCCCGGCCTATACGACAACGTCGGGGAGCTGTTTTTT

V gene: TRBV20-1
D gene: -
clone size: -
J gene: TRBJ2-7
CDR3 protein: CSVRDFYEQYF
CDR3 DNA: TGCAGTGTTCGGGACTTCTACGAGCAGTACTTC

V gene: TRBV7-9
D gene: TRBD1
clone size: -
J gene: TRBJ1-6
CDR3 protein: CASSLETGGNSPLHF
CDR3 DNA: TGTGCCAGCAGCTTAGAAACAGGGGGCAATTCACCCCTCCACTTT

V gene: TRBV6-5
D gene: TRBD2
clone size: -
J gene: TRBJ2-7
CDR3 protein: CASSYLAGEDEQYF
CDR3 DNA: TGTGCCAGCAGTTACCTAGCGGGAGAAGACGAGCAGTACTTC

V gene: TRBV28
D gene: TRBD1
clone size: -
J gene: TRBJ1-5
CDR3 protein: CASSVGGVGQPQHF
CDR3 DNA: TGTGCCAGCAGTGTAGGGGGCGTGGGACAGCCCCAGCATTTT

V gene: TRBV19
D gene: -
clone size: -
J gene: TRBJ1-4
CDR3 protein: CASSIRTLHEEKLFF
CDR3 DNA: TGTGCCAGTAGTATCCGGACTTTACACGAGGAAAAACTGTTTTTT

V gene: TRBV10-3
D gene: TRBD1
clone size: -
J gene: TRBJ1-5
CDR3 protein: CAISGTGSEEPQHF
CDR3 DNA: TGTGCCATCAGCGGGACAGGGTCTGAGGAGCCCCAGCATTTT

V gene: TRBV28
D gene: -
clone size: -
J gene: TRBJ2-1
CDR3 protein: CASSLIGSDNEQFF
CDR3 DNA: TGTGCCAGCAGTTTAATTGGCAGCGACAATGAGCAGTTCTTC

V gene: TRBV5-1
D gene: TRBD1
clone size: -
J gene: TRBJ2-7
CDR3 protein: CASSWTGGPYEQYF
CDR3 DNA: TGCGCCAGCAGCTGGACAGGGGGACCCTACGAGCAGTACTTC

V gene: TRBV7-9
D gene: -
clone size: -
J gene: TRBJ1-2
CDR3 protein: CASSRGQPPRNYGYTF
CDR3 DNA: TGTGCCAGCAGCCGAGGACAGCCCCCTCGGAACTATGGCTACACCTTC

V gene: TRBV13
D gene: -
clone size: once
J gene: TRBJ1-1
CDR3 protein: CASSFLGGGLNTEAFF
CDR3 DNA: TGTGCCAGCAGTTTTTTAGGGGGAGGGTTGAACACTGAAGCTTTCTTT

V gene: TRBV6-5
D gene: -
clone size: -
J gene: TRBJ1-1
CDR3 protein: CASSYSEGYTEAFF
CDR3 DNA: TGTGCCAGCAGTTACTCTGAGGGTTACACTGAAGCTTTCTTT

V gene: TRBV7-3
D gene: TRBD1
clone size: few
J gene: TRBJ1-3
CDR3 protein: CASSRTGGGNTIYF
CDR3 DNA: TGTGCCAGCAGCAGGACAGGGGGAGGAAACACCATATATTTT

V gene: TRBV15
D gene: -
clone size: -
J gene: TRBJ1-2
CDR3 protein: CATSRDHEYWYGYTF
CDR3 DNA: TGTGCCACCAGCAGAGATCATGAGTACTGGTATGGCTACACCTTC

V gene: TRBV6-5
D gene: -
clone size: -
J gene: TRBJ1-5
CDR3 protein: CASRRRSNQPQHF
CDR3 DNA: TGTGCCAGCAGGAGAAGAAGCAATCAGCCCCAGCATTTT

V gene: TRBV5-1
D gene: -
clone size: few
J gene: TRBJ1-1
CDR3 protein: CASSRDSLNTEAFF
CDR3 DNA: TGCGCCAGCAGTAGGGACTCCCTGAACACTGAAGCTTTCTTT

V gene: TRBV10-3
D gene: -
clone size: -
J gene: TRBJ1-6
CDR3 protein: CAISSGKESSYNSPLHF
CDR3 DNA: TGTGCCATCAGTTCAGGGAAAGAGAGTTCCTATAATTCACCCCTCCACTTT

V gene: TRBV28
D gene: TRBD2
clone size: -
J gene: TRBJ2-1
CDR3 protein: CASSPRSGGDEQFF
CDR3 DNA: TGTGCCAGCAGTCCCCGTAGCGGGGGGGATGAGCAGTTCTTC

V gene: TRBV19
D gene: TRBD1
clone size: -
J gene: TRBJ1-2
CDR3 protein: CASSPRDRANYGYTF
CDR3 DNA: TGTGCCAGTAGTCCGCGGGACAGAGCTAACTATGGCTACACCTTC

V gene: TRBV3-1/TRBV3-2
D gene: -
clone size: -
J gene: TRBJ1-5
CDR3 protein: CASSQGTAGPQHF
CDR3 DNA: TGTGCCAGCAGCCAAGGAACCGCGGGGCCCCAGCATTTT